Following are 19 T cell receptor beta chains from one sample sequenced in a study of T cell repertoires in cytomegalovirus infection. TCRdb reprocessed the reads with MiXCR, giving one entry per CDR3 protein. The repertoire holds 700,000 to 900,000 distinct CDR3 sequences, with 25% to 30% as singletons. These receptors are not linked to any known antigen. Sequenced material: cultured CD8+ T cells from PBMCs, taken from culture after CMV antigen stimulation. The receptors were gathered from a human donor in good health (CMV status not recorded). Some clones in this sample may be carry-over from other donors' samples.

CDR3 nucleotide sequence: TGTGCCAGCAGCTGGGGGACAGGGCGGACTCTCGAGCAGTACTTC. As protein: CASSWGTGRTLEQYF. This sequence joins TRBV11-2 and TRBJ2-7, with TRBD1 identical over 9 bases. Germline V CDR1 and CDR2: SGHAT, FQNNGV. The trim removed 4 bases at V and 6 bases at J, leaving 10 bases unmatched. This CDR3 has 15 residues.

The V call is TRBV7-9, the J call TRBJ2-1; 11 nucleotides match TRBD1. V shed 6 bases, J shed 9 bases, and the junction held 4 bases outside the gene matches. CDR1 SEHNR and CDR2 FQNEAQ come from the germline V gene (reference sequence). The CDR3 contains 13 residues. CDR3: CASRGQGAIEQFF. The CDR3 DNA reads TGTGCCAGCAGAGGACAGGGGGCAATTGAGCAGTTCTTC. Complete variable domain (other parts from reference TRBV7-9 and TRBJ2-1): DTGVSQNPRHKITKRGQNVTFRCDPISEHNRLYWYRQTLGQGPEFLTYFQNEAQLEKSRLLSDRFSAERPKGSFSTLEIQRTEQGDSAMYLCASRGQGAIEQFFGPGTRLTVL.

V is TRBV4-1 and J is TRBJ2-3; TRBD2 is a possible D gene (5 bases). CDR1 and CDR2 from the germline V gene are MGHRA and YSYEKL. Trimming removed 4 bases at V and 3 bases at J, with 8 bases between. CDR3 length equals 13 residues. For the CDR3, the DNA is TGCGCCAGCAGCCCGGGGTGGACAGATACGCAGTATTTT. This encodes CASSPGWTDTQYF.

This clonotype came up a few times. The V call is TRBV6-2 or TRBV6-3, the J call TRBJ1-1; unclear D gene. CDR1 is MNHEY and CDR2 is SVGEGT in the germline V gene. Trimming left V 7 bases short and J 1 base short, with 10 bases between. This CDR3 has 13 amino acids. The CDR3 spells CASIWTENTEAFF. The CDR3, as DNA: TGTGCCAGCATTTGGACGGAGAACACTGAAGCTTTCTTT.

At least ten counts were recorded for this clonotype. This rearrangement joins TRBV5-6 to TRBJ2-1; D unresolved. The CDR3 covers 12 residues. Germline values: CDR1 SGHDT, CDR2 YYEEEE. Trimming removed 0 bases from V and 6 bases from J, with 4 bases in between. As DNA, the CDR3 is TGTGCCAGCAGCTTGGCGGGCAATGAGCAGTTCTTC. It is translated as CASSLAGNEQFF.

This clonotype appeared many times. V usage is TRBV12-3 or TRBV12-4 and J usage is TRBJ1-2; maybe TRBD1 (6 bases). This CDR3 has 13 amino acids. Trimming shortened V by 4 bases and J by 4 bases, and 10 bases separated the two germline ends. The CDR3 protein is CASSSGAVYGYTF. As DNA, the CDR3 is TGTGCCAGCAGTTCGGGGGCCGTCTATGGCTACACCTTC.

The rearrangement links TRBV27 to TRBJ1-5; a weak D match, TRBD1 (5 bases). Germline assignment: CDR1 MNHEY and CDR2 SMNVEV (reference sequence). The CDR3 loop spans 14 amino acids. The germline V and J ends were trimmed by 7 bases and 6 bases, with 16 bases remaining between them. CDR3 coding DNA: TGTGCCAGCAAGGCAGGGCAAGATTTTCAGCCCCAGCATTTT. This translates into CASKAGQDFQPQHF.

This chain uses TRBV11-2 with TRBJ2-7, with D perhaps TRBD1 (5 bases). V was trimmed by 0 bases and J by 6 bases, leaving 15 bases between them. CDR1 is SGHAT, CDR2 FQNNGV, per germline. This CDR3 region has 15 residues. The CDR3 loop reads CASSLDPLGVSEQYV. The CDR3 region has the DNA TGTGCCAGCAGCTTAGATCCCCTAGGGGTTTCCGAGCAGTACGTC.

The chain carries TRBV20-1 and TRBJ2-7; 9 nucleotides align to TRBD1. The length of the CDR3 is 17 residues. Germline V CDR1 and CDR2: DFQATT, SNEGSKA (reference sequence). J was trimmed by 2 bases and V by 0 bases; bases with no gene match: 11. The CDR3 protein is CSARDKSGQGAPYEQYV. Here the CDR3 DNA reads TGCAGTGCTAGAGATAAATCGGGACAGGGAGCCCCCTACGAGCAGTACGTC.

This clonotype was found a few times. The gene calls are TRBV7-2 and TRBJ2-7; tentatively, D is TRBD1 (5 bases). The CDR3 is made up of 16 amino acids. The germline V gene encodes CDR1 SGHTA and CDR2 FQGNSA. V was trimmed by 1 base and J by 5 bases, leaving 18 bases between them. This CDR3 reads CASSLVPLTDFDEQYF. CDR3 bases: TGTGCCAGCAGCTTAGTTCCTTTGACAGACTTCGACGAGCAGTACTTC.

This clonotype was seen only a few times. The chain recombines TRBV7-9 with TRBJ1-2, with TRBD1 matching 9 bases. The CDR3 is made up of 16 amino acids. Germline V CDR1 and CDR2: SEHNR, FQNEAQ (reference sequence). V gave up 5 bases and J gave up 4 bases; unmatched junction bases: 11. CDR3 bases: TGTGCCAGCAGCCCAGACGCACAGGGGGCGCGCTATGGCTACACCTTC. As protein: CASSPDAQGARYGYTF.

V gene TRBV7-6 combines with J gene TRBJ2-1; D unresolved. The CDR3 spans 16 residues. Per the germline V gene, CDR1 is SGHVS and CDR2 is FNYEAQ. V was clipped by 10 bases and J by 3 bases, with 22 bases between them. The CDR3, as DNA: TGTGCCAATAGCTCCCCTTCGGCCCCGTTCTACAATGAGCAGTTCTTC. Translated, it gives CANSSPSAPFYNEQFF.

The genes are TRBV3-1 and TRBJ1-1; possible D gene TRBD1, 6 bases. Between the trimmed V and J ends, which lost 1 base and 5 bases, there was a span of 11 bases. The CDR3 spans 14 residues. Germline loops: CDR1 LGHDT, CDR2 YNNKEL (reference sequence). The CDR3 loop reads CASSQAITGTEAFF. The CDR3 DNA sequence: TGTGCCAGCAGCCAAGCCATTACAGGGACTGAAGCTTTCTTT.

The CDR3 is CASSEVQGLDGYGYTF. DNA for the CDR3: TGTGCCAGCAGTGAAGTACAGGGTTTAGATGGCTATGGCTACACCTTC. V is TRBV6-1 and J is TRBJ1-2; perhaps TRBD1 as D (6 bases). The V and J ends lost 1 base and 4 bases respectively, with 16 bases between them. This CDR3 has 16 residues. Per germline, CDR1 MNHNS and CDR2 SASEGT.

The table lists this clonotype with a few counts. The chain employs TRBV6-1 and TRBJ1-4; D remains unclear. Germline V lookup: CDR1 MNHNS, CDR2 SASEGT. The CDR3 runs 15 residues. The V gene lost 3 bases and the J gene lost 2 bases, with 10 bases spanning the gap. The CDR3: CASSETDITNEKLFF. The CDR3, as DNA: TGTGCCAGCAGTGAGACGGATATCACTAATGAAAAACTGTTTTTT.

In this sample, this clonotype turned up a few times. CDR3 sequence: CASSLRGLGEQYV. CDR3 bases: TGTGCCAGCAGTTTAAGGGGGCTTGGAGAGCAGTACGTC. V usage is TRBV28 and J usage is TRBJ2-7, with 7 bases identical to TRBD1. V shed 2 bases, J shed 7 bases, and the junction held 5 bases outside the gene matches. The CDR3 has 13 residues. From germline, CDR1 is MDHEN and CDR2 SYDVKM.

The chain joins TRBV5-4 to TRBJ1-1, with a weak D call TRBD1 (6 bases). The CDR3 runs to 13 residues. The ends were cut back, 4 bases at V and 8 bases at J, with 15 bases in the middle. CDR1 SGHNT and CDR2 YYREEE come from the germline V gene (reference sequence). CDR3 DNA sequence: TGTGCCAGCAGCCGGGGGCCGGGGGGCGAAGCTTTCTTT. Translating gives CASSRGPGGEAFF.

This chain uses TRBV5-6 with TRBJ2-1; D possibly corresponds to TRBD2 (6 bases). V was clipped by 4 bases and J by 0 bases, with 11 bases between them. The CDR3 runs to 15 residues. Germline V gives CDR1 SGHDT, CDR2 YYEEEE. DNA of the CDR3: TGTGCCAGCAGCGGGGGGAGAAGCTCCTACAATGAGCAGTTCTTC. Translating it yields CASSGGRSSYNEQFF.

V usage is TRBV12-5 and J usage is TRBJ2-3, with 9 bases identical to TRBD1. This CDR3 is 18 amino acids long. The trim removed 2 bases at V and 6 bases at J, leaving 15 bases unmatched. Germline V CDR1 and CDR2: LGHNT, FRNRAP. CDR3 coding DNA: TGTGCTAGTGGTTTGCCTTCTCCAGGGACAGGGCGACCTGATACGCAGTATTTT. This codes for CASGLPSPGTGRPDTQYF.